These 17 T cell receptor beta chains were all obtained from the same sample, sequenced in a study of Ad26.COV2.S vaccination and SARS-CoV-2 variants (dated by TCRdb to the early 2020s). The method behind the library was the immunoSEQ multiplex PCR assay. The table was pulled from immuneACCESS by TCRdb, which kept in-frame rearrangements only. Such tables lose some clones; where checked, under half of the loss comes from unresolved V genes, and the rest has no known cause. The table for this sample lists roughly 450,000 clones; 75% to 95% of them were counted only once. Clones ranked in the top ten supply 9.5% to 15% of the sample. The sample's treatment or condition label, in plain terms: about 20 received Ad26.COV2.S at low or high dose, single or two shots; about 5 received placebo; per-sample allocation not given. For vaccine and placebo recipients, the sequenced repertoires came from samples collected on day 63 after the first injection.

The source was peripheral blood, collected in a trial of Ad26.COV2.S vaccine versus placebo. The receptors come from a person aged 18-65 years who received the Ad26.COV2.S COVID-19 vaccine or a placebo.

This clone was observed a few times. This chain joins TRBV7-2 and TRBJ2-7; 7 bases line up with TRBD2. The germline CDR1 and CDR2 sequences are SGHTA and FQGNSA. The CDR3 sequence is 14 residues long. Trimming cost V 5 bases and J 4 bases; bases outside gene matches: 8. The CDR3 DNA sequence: TGTGCCAGCAGCCTGACTAGCCCAAGGTACGAGCAGTACTTC. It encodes CASSLTSPRYEQYF.

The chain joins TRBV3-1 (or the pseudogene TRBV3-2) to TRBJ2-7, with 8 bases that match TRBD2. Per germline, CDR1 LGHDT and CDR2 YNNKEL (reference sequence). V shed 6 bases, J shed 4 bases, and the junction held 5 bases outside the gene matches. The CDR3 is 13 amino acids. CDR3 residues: CASRGTSRYEQYF. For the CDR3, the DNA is TGTGCCAGCAGAGGGACTAGTAGGTACGAGCAGTACTTC.

The CDR3 reads CASSFLYGDTQYF. As DNA, the CDR3 is TGTGCCAGCAGCTTTCTGTACGGAGATACGCAGTATTTT. V gene TRBV5-4 combines with J gene TRBJ2-3; D call uncertain. V was pared by 2 bases and J by 5 bases, with 9 bases between. The CDR3 extends over 13 amino acids. The germline gives CDR1 SGHNT, CDR2 YYREEE (reference sequence).

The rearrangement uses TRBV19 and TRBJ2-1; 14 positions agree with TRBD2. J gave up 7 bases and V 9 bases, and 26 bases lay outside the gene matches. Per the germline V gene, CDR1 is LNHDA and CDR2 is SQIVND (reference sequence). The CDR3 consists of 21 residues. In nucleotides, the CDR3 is TGTGCCAGCTCTGGGACTAGCGGGAGTCCCAGCCACCGAAGGACGGGGAATGAGCAGTTCTTC. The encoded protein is CASSGTSGSPSHRRTGNEQFF.

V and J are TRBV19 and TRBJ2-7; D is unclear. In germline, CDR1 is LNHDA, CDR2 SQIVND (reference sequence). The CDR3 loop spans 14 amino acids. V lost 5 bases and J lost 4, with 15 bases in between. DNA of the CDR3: TGTGCCAGTAGTCGAATCGATTCGGGTTACGAGCAGTACTTC. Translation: CASSRIDSGYEQYF.

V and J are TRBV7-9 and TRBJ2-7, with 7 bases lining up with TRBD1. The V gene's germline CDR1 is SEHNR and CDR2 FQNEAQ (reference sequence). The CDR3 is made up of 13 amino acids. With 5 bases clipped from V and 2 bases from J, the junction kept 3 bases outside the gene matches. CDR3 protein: CASSHGQAYEQYF. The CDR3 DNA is TGTGCCAGCAGCCACGGACAGGCCTACGAGCAGTACTTC.

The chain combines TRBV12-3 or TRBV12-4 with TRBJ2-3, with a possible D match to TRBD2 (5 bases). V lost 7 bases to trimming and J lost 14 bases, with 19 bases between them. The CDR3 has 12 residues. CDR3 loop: CASTSGRERLYF. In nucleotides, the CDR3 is TGTGCCAGCACCTCAGGCCGGGAACGCCTGTATTTT.

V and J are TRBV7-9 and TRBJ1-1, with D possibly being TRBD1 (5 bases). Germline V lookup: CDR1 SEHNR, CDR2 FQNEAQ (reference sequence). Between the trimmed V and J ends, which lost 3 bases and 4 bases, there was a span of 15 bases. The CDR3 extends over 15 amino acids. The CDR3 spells CASSFQSSGGTEAFF. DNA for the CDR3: TGTGCCAGCAGCTTCCAGTCCTCGGGGGGCACTGAAGCTTTCTTT.

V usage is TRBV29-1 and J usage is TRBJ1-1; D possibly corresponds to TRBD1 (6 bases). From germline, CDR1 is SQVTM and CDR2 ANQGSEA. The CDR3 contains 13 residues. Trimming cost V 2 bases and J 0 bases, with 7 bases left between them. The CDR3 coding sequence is TGCAGCGTTGAAACAGGGATGAACACTGAAGCTTTCTTT. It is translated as CSVETGMNTEAFF.

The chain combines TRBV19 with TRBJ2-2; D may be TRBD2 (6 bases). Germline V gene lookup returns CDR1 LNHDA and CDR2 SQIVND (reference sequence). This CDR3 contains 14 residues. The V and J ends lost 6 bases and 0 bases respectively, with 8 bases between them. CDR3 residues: CASRGTPNTGELFF. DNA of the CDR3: TGTGCCAGTAGGGGGACTCCGAACACCGGGGAGCTGTTTTTT.

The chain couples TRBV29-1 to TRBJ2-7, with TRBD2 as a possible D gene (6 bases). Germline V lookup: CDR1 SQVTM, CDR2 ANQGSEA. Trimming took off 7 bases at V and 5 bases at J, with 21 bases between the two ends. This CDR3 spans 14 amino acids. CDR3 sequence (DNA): TGCAGCGCCGGTCTTGGCGGGGATGGAAACGAGCAGTACTTC. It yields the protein CSAGLGGDGNEQYF.

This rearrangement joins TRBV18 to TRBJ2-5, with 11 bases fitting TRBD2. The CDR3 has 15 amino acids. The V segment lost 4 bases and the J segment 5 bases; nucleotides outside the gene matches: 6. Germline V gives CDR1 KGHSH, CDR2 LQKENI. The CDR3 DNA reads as TGTGCCAGCTCACTAACACTAGCGGGAGTGGAGACCCAGTACTTC. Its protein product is CASSLTLAGVETQYF.

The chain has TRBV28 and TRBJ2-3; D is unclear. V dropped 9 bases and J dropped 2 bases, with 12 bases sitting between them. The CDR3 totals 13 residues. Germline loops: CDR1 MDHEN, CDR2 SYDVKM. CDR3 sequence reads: CASFGLSTDTQYF. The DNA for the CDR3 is TGTGCCAGTTTCGGGTTATCCACAGATACGCAGTATTTT.

CDR3 region: CAWIGTYEQYF. The CDR3 nucleotides are TGTGCCTGGATCGGGACCTACGAGCAGTACTTC. The chain links TRBV30 to TRBJ2-7; D might be TRBD2 (5 bases). Germline CDR1 GTSNPN, CDR2 SVGIG (reference sequence). With 4 bases removed from V and 2 bases from J, the gap between germline ends came to 6 bases. The CDR3 length is 11 residues.

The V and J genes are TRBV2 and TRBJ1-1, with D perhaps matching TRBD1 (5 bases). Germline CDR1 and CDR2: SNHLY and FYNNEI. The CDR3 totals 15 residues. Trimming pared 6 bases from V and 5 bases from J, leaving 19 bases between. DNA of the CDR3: TGTGCCAGCAGCTTACTGACGACAGTGGGGACTGAAGCTTTCTTT. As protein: CASSLLTTVGTEAFF.

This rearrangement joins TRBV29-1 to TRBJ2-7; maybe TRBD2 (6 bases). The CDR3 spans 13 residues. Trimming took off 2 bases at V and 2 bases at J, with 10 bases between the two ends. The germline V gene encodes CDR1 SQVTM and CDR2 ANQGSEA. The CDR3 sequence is CSVERAGTYEQYF. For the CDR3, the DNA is TGCAGCGTTGAAAGGGCGGGGACCTACGAGCAGTACTTC.

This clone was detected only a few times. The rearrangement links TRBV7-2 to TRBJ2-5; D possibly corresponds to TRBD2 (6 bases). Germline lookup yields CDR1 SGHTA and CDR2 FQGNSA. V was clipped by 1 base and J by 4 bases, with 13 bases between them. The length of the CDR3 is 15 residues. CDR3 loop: CASSLVGTPGETQYF. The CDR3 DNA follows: TGTGCCAGCAGCTTAGTGGGGACTCCTGGAGAGACCCAGTACTTC.